This T cell receptor (beta chain) was retrieved from a study of shared T cell receptors in the human thymus. This CDR3 comprises 17 residues. CDR1 and CDR2 from the germline V gene are LNHDA and SQIVND (reference sequence). The trim removed 5 bases at V and 3 bases at J, leaving 13 bases unmatched. Profiled with immunoSEQ multiplex PCR; TCRdb holds only in-frame clones, not every one. The data contain roughly 500,000 clones, 78% of them seen just once; the ten biggest clones take up approximately 0.013%. This same sample was also part of a study on human thymus T cells. That work adds: Thymic samples were excised during corrective heart operations. An apparent bias in V and J gene usage was seen in thymic and blood repertoires. Overlap was high between thymic repertoires from unrelated individuals, as reported in related research.

The chain carries TRBV19 and TRBJ2-7, with 10 bases lining up with TRBD1. The sequenced sample consisted of thymocytes. The sequence came from a boy under three years old with a congenital heart defect. CDR3 residues: CASSASRGQGPRYEQYF. DNA for the CDR3: TGTGCCAGTAGTGCAAGTCGGGGACAGGGGCCCCGCTACGAGCAGTACTTC.